The 17 T cell receptor beta chains presented below share a single source sample, sequenced in a study of blood T cell repertoires in COVID-19. Sequenced by immunoSEQ multiplex PCR; TCRdb stores in-frame clones only, minus some. The data show 250,000 to 400,000 clones, with roughly 91% seen just once and 1% held by the top ten. The sequenced sample was peripheral blood. The receptors come from a man aged 50 to 60 with active or convalescent COVID-19.

This clone was detected only once. The V and J genes are TRBV28 and TRBJ2-3; no firm D call. The CDR3 loop spans 11 amino acids. V lost 4 bases and J 4 bases, leaving 3 bases between the germline ends. Germline assignment: CDR1 MDHEN and CDR2 SYDVKM. The CDR3: CASSSADTQYF. Here the CDR3 DNA reads TGTGCCAGCAGTTCCGCAGATACGCAGTATTTT.

This clone has just one count. The rearrangement joins TRBV7-9 to TRBJ2-1; D may be TRBD2 (5 bases). Trimming shortened V by 5 bases and J by 8 bases, and 19 bases separated the two germline ends. The germline V gene has CDR1 SEHNR and CDR2 FQNEAQ (reference sequence). The length of the CDR3 is 15 residues. The CDR3 bases are TGTGCCAGCAGCATCCGGGAACAGAGGATTCATGAGCAGTTCTTC. Translated, it gives CASSIREQRIHEQFF.

The J gene is TRBJ2-7, the V gene TRBV28, with D tentatively TRBD1 (6 bases). Trimming left V 6 bases short and J 4 bases short, with 13 bases between. CDR1 is MDHEN and CDR2 is SYDVKM in the germline V gene. The CDR3 is 13 residues long. CDR3 nucleotide sequence: TGTGCCAGCAGGATCGGGACAAATTACGAGCAGTACTTC. Protein sequence: CASRIGTNYEQYF.

The CDR3 DNA sequence: TGCGCCAGCAGCCGGAGTACCCAAGAGACCCAGTACTTC. The encoded protein is CASSRSTQETQYF. The chain is built from TRBV10-1 and TRBJ2-5; unclear D gene. The CDR3 extends over 13 amino acids. Trimming shortened V by 6 bases and J by 1 base, and 9 bases separated the two germline ends. Germline CDR1 reads WNHNN; CDR2 reads SYGVQD (reference sequence).

This chain joins TRBV5-8 and TRBJ1-5, with D unclear. The CDR3 is 12 amino acids. Per the germline V gene, CDR1 is SGHTS and CDR2 is YDEGEE. V was trimmed by 1 base and J by 3 bases, leaving 2 bases between them. CDR3 sequence (DNA): TGTGCCAGCAGCTTGCTCAATCAGCCCCAGCATTTT. It encodes CASSLLNQPQHF.

On this clone itself: A read error may produce the germline difference seen at one junction end. The chain links TRBV7-2 to TRBJ1-2; 8 nucleotides match TRBD1. The CDR3 is 13 residues long. CDR1 and CDR2 (germline): SGHTA, FQGNSA. The CDR3 reads CASSPPGTGPCSF. The CDR3 DNA reads as TGTGCCAGCAGCCCCCCGGGGACAGGCCCCTGCTCCTTC.

This chain joins TRBV2 and TRBJ1-2, with 11 bases fitting TRBD1. Germline lookup yields CDR1 SNHLY and CDR2 FYNNEI. Trimming removed 4 bases from V and 7 bases from J; junction bases left unmatched: 2. This CDR3 comprises 13 residues. This CDR3 reads CASSVGTGGGYTF. The CDR3, as DNA: TGTGCCAGCAGTGTCGGGACAGGGGGTGGCTACACCTTC.

The rearrangement joins TRBV6-5 to TRBJ1-4; 8 bases align to TRBD1. Germline lookup yields CDR1 MNHEY and CDR2 SVGAGI. V lost 5 bases to trimming and J lost 8 bases; unmatched junction nucleotides: 7. The CDR3 length is 14 residues. The DNA of the CDR3 is TGTGCCAGCAGTCCGACAGGGGCGGGGGAAAAACTGTTTTTT. Translated: CASSPTGAGEKLFF.

The chain has TRBV7-2 and TRBJ2-7; the match to TRBD2 covers 10 bases. With V trimmed by 6 bases and J by 7 bases, 6 bases remained unmatched. This CDR3 is 13 amino acids long. Germline CDR1 is SGHTA and CDR2 is FQGNSA. CDR3 in amino acids: CASRQAGGPEQYF. The DNA for the CDR3 is TGTGCCAGCAGACAAGCGGGGGGGCCAGAGCAGTACTTC.

The chain combines TRBV11-2 with TRBJ2-3; possibly TRBD2 for D (6 bases). This CDR3 has 12 amino acids. Trimming removed 6 bases at V and 6 bases at J, with 10 bases between. Germline CDR1 reads SGHAT; CDR2 reads FQNNGV. The CDR3 here is CASRTGGDTQYF. In DNA, the CDR3 is TGTGCCAGCAGAACTGGAGGGGATACGCAGTATTTT.

This clone occurred once. The rearrangement joins TRBV28 to TRBJ2-2; 10 nucleotides match TRBD2. Trimming took 5 bases from V and 7 from J; bases not matched to a gene: 4. Germline V lookup: CDR1 MDHEN, CDR2 SYDVKM. The CDR3 has 14 residues. CDR3 loop: CASSASGSIGELFF. DNA of the CDR3: TGTGCCAGCAGTGCTAGCGGGAGTATCGGGGAGCTGTTTTTT.

In its sample, this clone was seen once. The chain recombines TRBV29-1 with TRBJ1-2; D is possibly TRBD1 (6 bases). Looked up from germline, CDR1 is SQVTM and CDR2 is ANQGSEA. The CDR3 extends over 12 amino acids. V lost 6 bases and J lost 3, with 11 bases in between. Here the CDR3 DNA reads TGCAGCGTCGTGACAGGAGACTATGGCTACACCTTC. Its translation is CSVVTGDYGYTF.

This clone appeared once. The chain couples TRBV7-9 to TRBJ1-6; 7 nucleotides align to TRBD1. V lost 5 bases, J lost 6 bases, and 4 bases stayed unmatched. CDR1 is SEHNR, CDR2 FQNEAQ, per germline (reference sequence). The CDR3 length is 14 residues. Written as DNA, the CDR3 is TGTGCCAGCAGCCGGGACAGCATTAATTCACCCCTCCACTTT. This translates into CASSRDSINSPLHF.

This chain uses TRBV19 with TRBJ1-5, with TRBD1 matching over 8 bases. The CDR3 has 16 amino acids. Germline V gene sequence: CDR1 LNHDA, CDR2 SQIVND (reference sequence). The junction had 11 bases not matched to a gene; V was cut back by 6 bases and J by 4 bases. The CDR3 reads CASSNQGALGNQPQHF. The DNA of the CDR3 is TGTGCCAGTAGCAATCAGGGGGCCCTTGGGAATCAGCCCCAGCATTTT.

This rearrangement joins TRBV28 to TRBJ1-6; tentatively, D is TRBD1 (6 bases). The V end was cut by 3 bases, the J end by 10 bases, with 16 bases between. Germline assignment: CDR1 MDHEN and CDR2 SYDVKM. The CDR3 consists of 15 residues. Here the CDR3 DNA reads TGTGCCAGCAGTTTTACTAGGGGGTTAGGGTCACCCCTCCACTTT. It specifies CASSFTRGLGSPLHF.

J is TRBJ2-5 and V is TRBV28, with TRBD2 identical over 7 bases. This CDR3 is built from 12 residues. The germline V gene encodes CDR1 MDHEN and CDR2 SYDVKM. The J segment lost 7 bases and the V segment lost 10 bases, leaving 9 bases of the junction unmatched. Written as DNA, the CDR3 is TGTGCCACCACCCTCAGGGAGGGGACCCAGTACTTC. It translates to CATTLREGTQYF.

The chain uses TRBV6-6 and TRBJ1-2, with TRBD1 matching 9 bases. The CDR3 runs 13 residues. J was trimmed by 7 bases and V by 6 bases; bases with no gene match: 6. CDR1 is MNHNY, CDR2 SVGAGI, per germline (reference sequence). This CDR3 reads CASSGQGFGGYTF. The CDR3 DNA is TGTGCCAGCAGCGGACAGGGGTTCGGTGGCTACACCTTC.